This T cell receptor (beta chain) was captured by sequencing in a study of identical twins. The V gene's germline CDR1 is SQVTM and CDR2 ANQGSEA. V was cut by 5 bases and J by 3 bases, with 10 bases left in between. This CDR3 has 12 amino acids. From the 5' RACE reads, TCRdb called clonotypes with MiXCR, one entry per CDR3 protein. This sample has about 720,000 distinct CDR3 sequences; over 8.5% occur once, and the top ten carry approximately 0.94%. These data were also reused for a study on yellow fever vaccine responses in identical twins.

Sequenced material: PBMCs. The chain has TRBV29-1 and TRBJ1-1; tentative D call: TRBD1 (6 bases). This TCR was sampled from a young woman in good health. For the CDR3, the DNA is TGCAGCGTTTCACAGGGATACACTGAAGCTTTCTTT. Translation: CSVSQGYTEAFF.